The next 5 T cell receptor beta chains were all read from a single sample in a study of metastatic and nonmetastatic thyroid tumors. Before thyroid surgery, none of the patients had received any treatment. TCRdb re-called clones via MiXCR from the PCR reads. The repertoire holds under 8,000 clones, with about 30% as singletons. The sequencing sample was made of adjacent normal tissue. The receptors originated from a female donor with papillary thyroid cancer or a benign thyroid nodule (not recorded which). Some clones in this sample may be carry-over from other donors' samples.

This clone has only a few counts. The rearrangement uses TRBV6-1 and TRBJ1-2; tentative D call: TRBD1 (6 bases). V lost 1 base and J lost 8, with 26 bases in between. This CDR3 comprises 18 residues. The V gene's germline CDR1 is MNHNS and CDR2 SASEGT. CDR3 nucleotides: TGTGCCAGCAGTGAAGTTCTCTTGCGTCTAGCGGGGGGGCAGGGCTACACCTTC. Amino acids: CASSEVLLRLAGGQGYTF.

V gene TRBV6-1 combines with J gene TRBJ2-5; D remains unclear. V gave up 1 base and J gave up 6 bases, with 18 bases separating them. The CDR3 consists of 16 residues. CDR1 is MNHNS and CDR2 is SASEGT in the germline V gene. The CDR3 region has the DNA TGTGCCAGCAGTGAAGGACGTGGCTTTCGGTCTCAGACCCAGTACTTC. This codes for CASSEGRGFRSQTQYF.

V and J are TRBV6-1 and TRBJ1-1; 9 positions agree with TRBD1. The germline V gene has CDR1 MNHNS and CDR2 SASEGT. This CDR3 has 12 amino acids. The V and J ends lost 5 bases and 13 bases, in that order; junction bases with no gene match: 8. The CDR3 DNA reads as TGTGCCAGCAGTACCGGGACAGGGACGGGTTTCTTT. It specifies CASSTGTGTGFF.

This clone ranks as medium-sized (0.01 to 0.1%). The chain has TRBV7-9 and TRBJ2-7, with D unclear. The germline gives CDR1 SEHNR, CDR2 FQNEAQ (reference sequence). Between the trimmed V and J ends, which lost 5 bases and 9 bases, there was a span of 14 bases. The CDR3 covers 12 residues. CDR3 region: CASSQDSPGQYF. In DNA form, the CDR3 reads TGTGCCAGCAGCCAAGACTCTCCCGGGCAGTACTTC.

V is TRBV6-1 and J is TRBJ2-7; D is possibly TRBD1 (6 bases). V shed 5 bases and J shed 3 bases, with 11 bases lying between them. Germline CDR1 and CDR2: MNHNS and SASEGT. CDR3 length equals 13 residues. CDR3 residues: CASSLSGDYEQYF. The CDR3 nucleotides read TGTGCCAGCAGTCTCTCAGGGGACTACGAGCAGTACTTC.